This T cell receptor (beta chain) was recorded in a study of T cell responses to AZD1222 COVID-19 vaccine. Study observations and caveats: Increased Spike-specific TCR breadth and depth were observed after two AZD1222 doses.

Turning to this clone: Its antigen is currently unknown.

Only in-frame clones appear in the TCRdb table, and some are missing; sequencing was by immunoSEQ multiplex PCR. The repertoire consists of around 150,000 clones, with roughly 92% occurring once and the leading ten covering roughly 5%. The CDR3 contains 14 residues. V was pared by 3 bases and J by 6 bases, with 15 bases between. The germline V gene encodes CDR1 SGHNT and CDR2 YYREEE (reference sequence). This TCR came from an adult who received the AZD1222 COVID-19 vaccine. The sample in question was peripheral blood, obtained 28 days after the second AZD1222 dose. The rearrangement links TRBV5-4 to TRBJ1-1; no definite D call. DNA of the CDR3: TGTGCCAGCAGCTCCCATGGGTCTGGGCCTGAAGCTTTCTTT. Its protein product is CASSSHGSGPEAFF. Based on the CDR3 plus reference TRBV5-4 and TRBJ1-1, the full variable domain is ETGVTQSPTHLIKTRGQQVTLRCSSQSGHNTVSWYQQALGQGPQFIFQYYREEENGRGNFPPRFSGLQFPNYSSELNVNALELDDSALYLCASSSHGSGPEAFFGQGTRLTVV.